This T cell receptor beta chain is drawn from a study of T cell responses to AZD1222 COVID-19 vaccine. TCRdb keeps only in-frame clones here, not all; method: immunoSEQ multiplex PCR. This table holds around 130,000 clones, about 90% found once. Study-level findings and limits: Baseline seropositives among AZD1222 recipients totaled only 5 to 7.

Note on this clone: As yet, its antigen is unknown.

The germline CDR1 and CDR2 sequences are SGHTA and FQGNSA. The length of the CDR3 is 15 residues. Trimming took 1 base from V and 1 from J, leaving 7 bases between them. The clonotype originates from an adult in good health. Material: peripheral blood, obtained on day 0 of AZD1222 vaccination. This rearrangement joins TRBV7-2 to TRBJ2-2; perhaps TRBD1 as D (5 bases). CDR3 loop: CASSLGQLNTGELFF. CDR3 coding DNA: TGTGCCAGCAGCTTAGGACAGCTGAACACCGGGGAGCTGTTTTTT. Complete variable domain (other parts from reference TRBV7-2 and TRBJ2-2): GAGVSQSPSNKVTEKGKDVELRCDPISGHTALYWYRQSLGQGLEFLIYFQGNSAPDKSGLPSDRFSAERTGGSVSTLTIQRTQQEDSAVYLCASSLGQLNTGELFFGEGSRLTVL.